These 22 T cell receptor beta chains originate from one sample sequenced in a study of blood T cell repertoires in COVID-19. Clones were sequenced by immunoSEQ multiplex PCR, and TCRdb holds only the in-frame ones, with some missing. The sample records more than 250,000 clones, 75% to 85% being singletons. The specimen sequenced was peripheral blood. The receptors were sampled from a man between 45 and 60 years old with active or convalescent COVID-19.

The table lists this clone with a few counts. The rearrangement links TRBV19 to TRBJ2-7, with D tentatively TRBD1 (6 bases). The V gene lost 4 bases and the J gene lost 3 bases, with 13 bases spanning the gap. Germline-derived CDR1 and CDR2 are LNHDA and SQIVND (reference sequence). The CDR3 loop spans 14 amino acids. CDR3 nucleotides: TGTGCCAGTAGTAAACAAGGGACAATCTACGAGCAGTACTTC. It specifies CASSKQGTIYEQYF.

The chain uses TRBV6-6 and TRBJ2-2, with 9 positions matching TRBD1. This CDR3 spans 13 amino acids. The V and J ends lost 6 bases and 7 bases, in that order; junction bases with no gene match: 3. Germline loops: CDR1 MNHNY, CDR2 SVGAGI (reference sequence). The CDR3 loop is CASSRQGDGELFF. CDR3 coding DNA: TGTGCCAGCAGCCGACAGGGGGACGGGGAGCTGTTTTTT.

The rearrangement links TRBV19 to TRBJ1-5; no reliable D call. The germline CDR1 and CDR2 sequences are LNHDA and SQIVND (reference sequence). V was pared by 7 bases and J by 0 bases, with 22 bases between. This CDR3 contains 18 residues. DNA of the CDR3: TGTGCCAGTAACCCACGCGGGGTCCCCAACTATAGCAATCAGCCCCAGCATTTT. Translation gives CASNPRGVPNYSNQPQHF.

This clone was recorded only once. The rearrangement uses TRBV18 and TRBJ2-3; TRBD2 aligns across 10 bases. V shed 0 bases, J shed 3 bases, and the junction held 3 bases outside the gene matches. This CDR3 is built from 16 residues. CDR1 KGHSH and CDR2 LQKENI come from the germline V gene. This chain's CDR3 is CASSPPKAGGTDTQYF. In DNA form, the CDR3 reads TGTGCCAGCTCACCACCAAAAGCGGGAGGGACAGATACGCAGTATTTT. Together with reference TRBV18 and TRBJ2-3, the CDR3 gives the full variable domain: NAGVMQNPRHLVRRRGQEARLRCSPMKGHSHVYWYRQLPEEGLKFMVYLQKENIIDESGMPKERFSAEFPKEGPSILRIQQVVRGDSAAYFCASSPPKAGGTDTQYFGPGTRLTVL.

This clone was picked up a small number of times. The V and J genes are TRBV7-3 and TRBJ2-1; D remains unclear. Per the germline V gene, CDR1 is SGHTA and CDR2 is FQGTGA. V was clipped by 5 bases and J by 5 bases, with 10 bases between them. CDR3 size: 13 residues. The CDR3 region has the DNA TGTGCCAGCAGCATATCACGGGACAATGAGCAGTTCTTC. Protein product: CASSISRDNEQFF.

This clone was seen a single time. CDR3 coding DNA: TGTGCTAGTGGTATGCACCCAGGGGTGAACTATGGCTACACCTTC. This translates into CASGMHPGVNYGYTF. This chain links TRBV12-5 with TRBJ1-2; tentative D call: TRBD1 (6 bases). Trimming left V 5 bases short and J 2 bases short, with 15 bases between. The length of the CDR3 is 15 residues. Germline CDR1 and CDR2: LGHNT and FRNRAP. The full variable domain, with the rest looked up from reference TRBV12-5 and TRBJ1-2, is DARVTQTPRHKVTEMGQEVTMRCQPILGHNTVFWYRQTMMQGLELLAYFRNRAPLDDSGMPKDRFSAEMPDATLATLKIQPSEPRDSAVYFCASGMHPGVNYGYTFGSGTRLTVV.

The V gene is TRBV4-1, the J gene TRBJ2-7; 9 bases are shared with TRBD2. CDR3 length equals 17 residues. V lost 0 bases, J lost 1 base, and 7 bases stayed unmatched. The germline CDR1 and CDR2 sequences are MGHRA and YSYEKL. CDR3 protein: CASSQEAGLAHSYEQYF. For the CDR3, the DNA is TGCGCCAGCAGCCAAGAGGCTGGACTAGCGCATTCCTACGAGCAGTACTTC.

The CDR3 protein is CASSSRLIAGGGYEQYF. DNA of the CDR3: TGTGCCAGCAGCTCCCGACTGATAGCGGGAGGTGGCTACGAGCAGTACTTC. V gene TRBV5-4 combines with J gene TRBJ2-7, with TRBD2 matching over 10 bases. The CDR3 totals 17 residues. V trimming: 3 bases; J trimming: 3 bases; junction bases outside the gene matches: 12. Germline-derived CDR1 and CDR2 are SGHNT and YYREEE (reference sequence).

This clone turned up a few times. The rearrangement links TRBV30 to TRBJ2-7; weak D call: TRBD1 (5 bases). The CDR3 has 16 residues. Germline V lookup: CDR1 GTSNPN, CDR2 SVGIG (reference sequence). Trimming took 1 base from V and 3 from J, leaving 19 bases between them. Here the CDR3 reads CAWSGSRVKPGYEQYF. The CDR3 DNA reads TGTGCCTGGAGTGGCAGCAGGGTAAAGCCTGGCTACGAGCAGTACTTC.

The chain combines TRBV6-2 or TRBV6-3 with TRBJ2-7; 9 nucleotides agree with TRBD2. V was clipped by 0 bases and J by 5 bases; unmatched bases: 8. The CDR3 covers 16 residues. Germline V gives CDR1 MNHEY, CDR2 SVGEGT. CDR3 protein: CASSYSGSGRVDEQYF. In DNA form, the CDR3 reads TGTGCCAGCAGTTACTCAGGTAGCGGGAGAGTCGACGAGCAGTACTTC.

This chain joins TRBV5-6 and TRBJ1-2, with TRBD1 as a possible D gene (5 bases). The CDR3 is made up of 16 amino acids. Trimming stripped 0 bases from V and 4 bases from J, with 16 bases between. The germline CDR1 and CDR2 sequences are SGHDT and YYEEEE. As DNA, the CDR3 is TGTGCCAGCAGCTTGGTGATGTACAGGTCTGGCTATGGCTACACCTTC. Residues: CASSLVMYRSGYGYTF.

The chain links TRBV15 to TRBJ1-2; unclear D gene. V was clipped by 5 bases and J by 5 bases, with 12 bases between them. This CDR3 region has 13 residues. Per germline, CDR1 LNHNV and CDR2 YYDKDF (reference sequence). CDR3 amino acids: CATSFRPGYGYTF. Written as DNA, the CDR3 is TGTGCCACCAGCTTCAGGCCCGGATATGGCTACACCTTC. Full variable domain (remainder filled in from reference TRBV15 and TRBJ1-2): DAMVIQNPRYQVTQFGKPVTLSCSQTLNHNVMYWYQQKSSQAPKLLFHYYDKDFNNEADTPDNFQSRRPNTSFCFLDIRSPGLGDTAMYLCATSFRPGYGYTFGSGTRLTVV.

The chain recombines TRBV11-2 with TRBJ2-3; TRBD2 matches 13 bases. Germline trimming cut 6 bases from V and 5 bases from J; bases unmatched to any gene: 5. The CDR3 sequence is 15 residues long. Germline V gene data show CDR1 as SGHAT and CDR2 as FQNNGV. CDR3 loop: CASRGTSGKIDTQYF. The DNA for the CDR3 is TGTGCCAGCAGGGGGACTAGCGGGAAAATAGATACGCAGTATTTT. Complete variable domain (other parts from reference TRBV11-2 and TRBJ2-3): EAGVAQSPRYKIIEKRQSVAFWCNPISGHATLYWYQQILGQGPKLLIQFQNNGVVDDSQLPKDRFSAERLKGVDSTLKIQPAKLEDSAVYLCASRGTSGKIDTQYFGPGTRLTVL.

The CDR3 reads CASSGDRGYLGFGGYTF. CDR3 nucleotide sequence: TGTGCCAGCAGCGGGGACCGGGGGTATTTGGGTTTTGGTGGCTACACCTTC. This rearrangement joins TRBV5-8 to TRBJ1-2; weak D call: TRBD1 (5 bases). Per germline, CDR1 SGHTS and CDR2 YDEGEE. Trimming removed 4 bases from V and 7 bases from J, with 26 bases in between. The CDR3 consists of 17 residues.

This chain links TRBV5-1 with TRBJ2-7; the match to TRBD2 covers 9 bases. The CDR3 covers 16 residues. The germline V gene has CDR1 SGHRS and CDR2 YFSETQ. V lost 0 bases to trimming and J lost 6 bases; unmatched junction nucleotides: 10. The CDR3 region is CASSLAVAGEGGEQYF. In DNA, the CDR3 is TGCGCCAGCAGCTTGGCCGTAGCGGGAGAGGGGGGCGAGCAGTACTTC.

This chain joins TRBV27 and TRBJ2-2; maybe TRBD1 (5 bases). Germline values: CDR1 MNHEY, CDR2 SMNVEV (reference sequence). V lost 3 bases to trimming and J lost 2 bases, with 16 bases between them. CDR3 length: 17 residues. The CDR3 region is CASSFSRGVENTGELFF. The CDR3 nucleotides are TGTGCCAGCAGTTTTAGTAGGGGCGTGGAAAACACCGGGGAGCTGTTTTTT.

DNA for the CDR3: TGTGCCAGCAGCTTCCGGACAGGGGCTTCTGGGGCCAACGTCCTGACTTTC. It codes for CASSFRTGASGANVLTF. The chain links TRBV5-6 to TRBJ2-6; 9 positions agree with TRBD1. Unmatched junction bases numbered 4, after V lost 2 bases and J lost 1 base. The CDR3 sequence is 17 residues long. Germline V gene sequence: CDR1 SGHDT, CDR2 YYEEEE.

The chain couples TRBV12-2 to TRBJ2-4; the DNA was not used to check the table's D call, TRBD2. TRBV12-2 corresponds to a pseudogene. The CDR3 sequence is 15 residues long. The CDR3 coding sequence is TGTGCAAGTCGCTTAGCGCACGAGGGTTTGGACATTCAGTACTTC. Protein sequence: CASRLAHEGLDIQYF.

The chain recombines TRBV5-1 with TRBJ1-1, with D perhaps matching TRBD1 (5 bases). Trimming removed 5 bases from V and 1 base from J, with 9 bases in between. The germline CDR1 and CDR2 sequences are SGHRS and YFSETQ. This CDR3 contains 13 residues. In DNA, the CDR3 is TGCGCCAGCAGAGGGGAGGGGAACACTGAAGCTTTCTTT. This encodes CASRGEGNTEAFF.

The J gene is TRBJ2-7, the V gene TRBV19, with 9 bases aligning to TRBD2. This CDR3 comprises 13 residues. Germline-derived CDR1 and CDR2 are LNHDA and SQIVND (reference sequence). With V trimmed by 6 bases and J by 5 bases, 5 bases remained unmatched. CDR3 sequence reads: CASSRGLANEQYF. CDR3 DNA: TGTGCCAGTAGCCGGGGACTAGCAAACGAGCAGTACTTC.

The chain employs TRBV5-6 and TRBJ2-3, with 12 bases matching TRBD2. The V gene's germline CDR1 is SGHDT and CDR2 YYEEEE. This CDR3 is built from 16 residues. Trimming cost V 5 bases and J 5 bases; bases outside gene matches: 9. As DNA, the CDR3 is TGTGCCAGCAGTCCTAGCGGGAGGGCCTCCGGAGATACGCAGTATTTT. Translating it yields CASSPSGRASGDTQYF.

The gene calls are TRBV14 and TRBJ1-1, with D possibly TRBD1 on 5 matching bases. In germline, CDR1 is SGHDN, CDR2 FVKESK. The CDR3 is 18 amino acids. Trimming shortened V by 1 base and J by 1 base, and 19 bases separated the two germline ends. The CDR3: CASSQVKGTGSRNTEAFF. As DNA, the CDR3 is TGTGCCAGCAGCCAAGTGAAGGGAACAGGCTCGAGGAACACTGAAGCTTTCTTT.